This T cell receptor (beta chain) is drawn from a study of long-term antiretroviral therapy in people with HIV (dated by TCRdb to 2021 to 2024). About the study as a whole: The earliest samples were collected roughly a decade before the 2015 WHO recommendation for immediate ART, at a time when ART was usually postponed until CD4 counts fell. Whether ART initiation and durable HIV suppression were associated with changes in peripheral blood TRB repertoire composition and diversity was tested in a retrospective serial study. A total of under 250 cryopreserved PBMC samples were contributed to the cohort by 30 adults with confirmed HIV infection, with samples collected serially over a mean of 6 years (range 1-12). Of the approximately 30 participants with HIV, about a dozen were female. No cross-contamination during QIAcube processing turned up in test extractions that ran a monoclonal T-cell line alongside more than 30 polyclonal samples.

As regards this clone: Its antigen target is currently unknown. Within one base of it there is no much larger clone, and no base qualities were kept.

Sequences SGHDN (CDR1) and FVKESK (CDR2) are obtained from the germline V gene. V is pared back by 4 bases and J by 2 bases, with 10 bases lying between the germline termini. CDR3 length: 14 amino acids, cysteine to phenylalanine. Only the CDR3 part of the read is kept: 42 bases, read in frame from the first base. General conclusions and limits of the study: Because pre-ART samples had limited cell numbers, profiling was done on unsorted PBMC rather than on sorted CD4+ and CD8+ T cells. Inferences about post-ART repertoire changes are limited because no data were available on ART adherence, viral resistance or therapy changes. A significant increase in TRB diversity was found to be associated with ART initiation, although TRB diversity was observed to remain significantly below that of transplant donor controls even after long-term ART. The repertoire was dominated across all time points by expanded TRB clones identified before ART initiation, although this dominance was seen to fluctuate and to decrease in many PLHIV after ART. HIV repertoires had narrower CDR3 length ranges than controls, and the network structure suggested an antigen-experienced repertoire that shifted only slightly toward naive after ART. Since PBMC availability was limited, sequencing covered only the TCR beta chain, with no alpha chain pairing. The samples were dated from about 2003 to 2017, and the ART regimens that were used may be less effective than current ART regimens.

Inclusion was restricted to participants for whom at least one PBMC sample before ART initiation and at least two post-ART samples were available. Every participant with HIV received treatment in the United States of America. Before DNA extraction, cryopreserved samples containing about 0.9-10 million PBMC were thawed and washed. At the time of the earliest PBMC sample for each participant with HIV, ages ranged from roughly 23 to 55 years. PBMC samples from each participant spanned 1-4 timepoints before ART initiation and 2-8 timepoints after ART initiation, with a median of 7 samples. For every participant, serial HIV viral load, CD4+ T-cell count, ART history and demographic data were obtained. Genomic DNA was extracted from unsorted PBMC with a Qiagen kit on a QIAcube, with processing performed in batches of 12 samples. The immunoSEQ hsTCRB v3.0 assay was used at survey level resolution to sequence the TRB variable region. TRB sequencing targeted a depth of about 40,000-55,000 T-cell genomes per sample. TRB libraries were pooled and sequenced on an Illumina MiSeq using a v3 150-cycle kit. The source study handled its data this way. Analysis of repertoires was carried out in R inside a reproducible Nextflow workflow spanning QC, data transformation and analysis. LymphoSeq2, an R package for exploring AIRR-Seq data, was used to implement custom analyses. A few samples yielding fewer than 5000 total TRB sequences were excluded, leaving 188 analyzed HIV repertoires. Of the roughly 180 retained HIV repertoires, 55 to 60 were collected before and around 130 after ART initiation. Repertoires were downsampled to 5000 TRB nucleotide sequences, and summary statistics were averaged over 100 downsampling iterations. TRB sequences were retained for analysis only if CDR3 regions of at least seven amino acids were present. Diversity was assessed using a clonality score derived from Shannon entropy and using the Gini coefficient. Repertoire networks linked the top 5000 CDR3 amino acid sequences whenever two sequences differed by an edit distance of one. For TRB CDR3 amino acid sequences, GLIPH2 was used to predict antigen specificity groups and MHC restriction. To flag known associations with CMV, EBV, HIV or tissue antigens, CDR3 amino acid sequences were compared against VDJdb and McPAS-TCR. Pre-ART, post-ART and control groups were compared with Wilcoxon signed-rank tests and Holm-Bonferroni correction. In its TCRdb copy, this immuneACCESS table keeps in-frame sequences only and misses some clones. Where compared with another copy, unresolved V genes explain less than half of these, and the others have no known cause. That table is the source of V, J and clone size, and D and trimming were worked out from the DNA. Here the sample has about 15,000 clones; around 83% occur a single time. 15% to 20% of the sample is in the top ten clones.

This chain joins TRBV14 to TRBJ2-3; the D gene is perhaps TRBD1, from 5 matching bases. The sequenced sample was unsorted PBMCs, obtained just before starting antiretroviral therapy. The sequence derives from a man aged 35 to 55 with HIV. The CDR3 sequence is CASSRGRHTDTQYF. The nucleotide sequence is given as TGTGCCAGCAGCCGGGGCAGGCACACAGATACGCAGTATTTT.